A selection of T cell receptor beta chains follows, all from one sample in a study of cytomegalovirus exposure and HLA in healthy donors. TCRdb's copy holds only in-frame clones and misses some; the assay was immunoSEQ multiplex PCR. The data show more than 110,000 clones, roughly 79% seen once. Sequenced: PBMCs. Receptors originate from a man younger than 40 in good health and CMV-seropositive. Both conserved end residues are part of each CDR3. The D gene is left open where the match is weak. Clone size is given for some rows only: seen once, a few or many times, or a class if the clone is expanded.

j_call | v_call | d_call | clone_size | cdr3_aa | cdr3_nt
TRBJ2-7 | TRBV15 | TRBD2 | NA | CATRLGAGVEQYF | TGTGCCACCAGATTGGGAGCGGGAGTGGAGCAGTACTTC
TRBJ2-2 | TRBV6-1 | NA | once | CASSDRDTGELFF | TGTGCCAGCAGTGACAGGGACACCGGGGAGCTGTTTTTT
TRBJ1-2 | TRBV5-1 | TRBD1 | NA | CASSSDWTGGEDGYTF | TGCGCCAGCAGCTCCGACTGGACAGGGGGCGAGGACGGCTACACCTTC
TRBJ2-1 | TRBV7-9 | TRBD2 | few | CASSFAAGGPRNEQFF | TGTGCCAGCAGCTTTGCAGCGGGGGGGCCAAGAAATGAGCAGTTCTTC
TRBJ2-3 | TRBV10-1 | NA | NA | CASSEALLGTDTQYF | TGCGCCAGCAGTGAGGCTCTCCTCGGGACAGATACGCAGTATTTT
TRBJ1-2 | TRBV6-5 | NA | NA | CASSYSGGGGYTF | TGTGCCAGCAGTTACTCTGGGGGCGGAGGCTACACCTTC
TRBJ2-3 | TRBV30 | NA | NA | CAWSGPTTDTQYF | TGTGCCTGGAGTGGGCCCACCACAGATACGCAGTATTTT
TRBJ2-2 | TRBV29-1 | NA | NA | CSALRAAATNTGELFF | TGCAGCGCCCTCAGAGCAGCGGCCACGAACACCGGGGAGCTGTTTTTT
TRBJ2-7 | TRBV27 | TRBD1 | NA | CASTSVTGTGLYEQYF | TGTGCCAGCACCTCCGTGACCGGGACAGGGCTCTACGAGCAGTACTTC
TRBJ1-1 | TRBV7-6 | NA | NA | CASSLGGQAFF | TGTGCCAGCAGCTTGGGGGGGCAAGCTTTCTTT
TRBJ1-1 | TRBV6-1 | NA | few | CASIIDGGRAEAFF | TGTGCCAGCATAATCGACGGAGGGAGGGCTGAAGCTTTCTTT
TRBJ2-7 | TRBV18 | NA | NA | CASSPPSSPTYEQYF | TGTGCCAGCTCACCGCCGAGTAGCCCGACCTACGAGCAGTACTTC
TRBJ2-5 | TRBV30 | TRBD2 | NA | CAWNSGGRGRETQYF | TGTGCCTGGAATAGCGGGGGGCGGGGGAGAGAGACCCAGTACTTC
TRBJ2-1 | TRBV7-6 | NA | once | CASSVMIGAYNEQFF | TGTGCCAGCAGCGTGATGATAGGGGCTTACAATGAGCAGTTCTTC
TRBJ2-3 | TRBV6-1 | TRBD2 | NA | CASSVRGGGSTDTQYF | TGTGCCAGCAGTGTTAGGGGCGGGGGGAGCACAGATACGCAGTATTTT
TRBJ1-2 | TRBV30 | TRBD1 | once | CARDRRNYGYTF | TGTGCCCGGGACAGGAGGAACTATGGCTACACCTTC
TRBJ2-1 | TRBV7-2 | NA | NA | CASSLALTSRYSYNEQFF | TGTGCCAGCAGCTTAGCTCTGACTTCCCGTTATTCTTACAATGAGCAGTTCTTC
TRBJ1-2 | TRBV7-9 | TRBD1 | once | CASSQGGTGAYLDGYTF | TGTGCCAGCAGCCAAGGTGGGACAGGGGCATATTTGGATGGCTACACCTTC
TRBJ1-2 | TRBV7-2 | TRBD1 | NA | CASSSPGTGMGNYGYTF | TGTGCCAGCAGCTCCCCGGGGACAGGGATGGGGAACTATGGCTACACCTTC
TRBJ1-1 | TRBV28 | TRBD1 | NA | CASRLSDREGPRGAFF | TGTGCCAGCAGGCTATCCGACAGGGAAGGCCCCCGAGGGGCTTTCTTT
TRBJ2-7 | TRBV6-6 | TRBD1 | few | CASSQPGQSYEQYF | TGTGCCAGCAGCCAACCGGGACAGTCCTACGAGCAGTACTTC
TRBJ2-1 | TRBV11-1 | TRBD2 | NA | CASSLEERELLDNEQFF | TGTGCCAGCAGCTTAGAGGAGCGGGAGTTGCTTGACAATGAGCAGTTCTTC
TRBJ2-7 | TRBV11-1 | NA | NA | CASSLGWEAGEQYF | TGTGCCAGCAGCTTAGGTTGGGAGGCTGGCGAGCAGTACTTC
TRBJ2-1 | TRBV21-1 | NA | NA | CASSNLLAGGHCYNEQFF | TGTGCCAGCAGCAACTTACTAGCGGGGGGGCATTGTTACAATGAGCAGTTCTTC
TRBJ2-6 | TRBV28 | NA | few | CASSSPAGGSANVLTF | TGTGCCAGCAGTTCCCCGGCAGGTGGCTCGGCCAACGTCCTGACTTTC
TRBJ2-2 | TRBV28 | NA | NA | CASRRHGETGELFF | TGTGCCAGCCGGAGGCACGGGGAAACCGGGGAGCTGTTTTTT
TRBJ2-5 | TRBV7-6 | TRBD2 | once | CASSAGLAGGRETQYF | TGTGCCAGCAGCGCGGGACTAGCGGGAGGGCGTGAGACCCAGTACTTC
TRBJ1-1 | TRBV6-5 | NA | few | CASSYGGFRGTEAFF | TGTGCCAGCAGTTATGGAGGCTTTCGGGGCACTGAAGCTTTCTTT
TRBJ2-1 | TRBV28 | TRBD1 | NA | CASRGQASDEQFF | TGTGCCAGCAGGGGACAGGCCTCCGATGAGCAGTTCTTC
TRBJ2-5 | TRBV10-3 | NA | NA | CAISHVGGKETQYF | TGTGCCATCAGCCACGTAGGAGGGAAAGAGACCCAGTACTTC